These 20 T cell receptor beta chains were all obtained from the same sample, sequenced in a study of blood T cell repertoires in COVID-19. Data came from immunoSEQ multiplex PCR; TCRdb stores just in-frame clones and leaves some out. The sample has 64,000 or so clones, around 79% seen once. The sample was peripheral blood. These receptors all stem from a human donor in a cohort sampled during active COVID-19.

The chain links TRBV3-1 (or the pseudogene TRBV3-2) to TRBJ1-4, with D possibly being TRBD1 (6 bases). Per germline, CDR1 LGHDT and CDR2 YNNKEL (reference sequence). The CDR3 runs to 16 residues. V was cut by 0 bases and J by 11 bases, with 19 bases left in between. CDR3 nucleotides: TGTGCCAGCAGCCAAGATTCGGCAGGGGCGCGTTGGAAACTGTTTTTT. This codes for CASSQDSAGARWKLFF.

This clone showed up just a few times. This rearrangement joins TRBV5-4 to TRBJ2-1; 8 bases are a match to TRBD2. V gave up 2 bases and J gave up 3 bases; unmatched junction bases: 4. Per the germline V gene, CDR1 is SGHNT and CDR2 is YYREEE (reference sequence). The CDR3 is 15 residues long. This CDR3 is CASSFDSGNYNEQFF. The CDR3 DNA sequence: TGTGCCAGCAGCTTTGATAGCGGGAACTACAATGAGCAGTTCTTC.

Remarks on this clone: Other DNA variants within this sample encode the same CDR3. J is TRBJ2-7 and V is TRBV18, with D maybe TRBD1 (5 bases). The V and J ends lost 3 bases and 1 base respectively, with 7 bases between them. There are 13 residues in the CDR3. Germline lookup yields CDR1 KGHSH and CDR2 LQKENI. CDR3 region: CASSPTGSYEQYF. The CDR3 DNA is TGTGCCAGCTCACCTACAGGATCCTACGAGCAGTACTTC. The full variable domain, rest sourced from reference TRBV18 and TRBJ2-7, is NAGVMQNPRHLVRRRGQEARLRCSPMKGHSHVYWYRQLPEEGLKFMVYLQKENIIDESGMPKERFSAEFPKEGPSILRIQQVVRGDSAAYFCASSPTGSYEQYFGPGTRLTVT.

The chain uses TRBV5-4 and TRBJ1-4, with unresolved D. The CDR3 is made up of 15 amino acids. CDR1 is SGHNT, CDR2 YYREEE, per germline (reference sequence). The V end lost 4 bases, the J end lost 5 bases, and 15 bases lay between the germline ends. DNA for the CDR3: TGTGCCAGCAGCCGAGGATTGGGAGGAAATGAAAAACTGTTTTTT. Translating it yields CASSRGLGGNEKLFF.

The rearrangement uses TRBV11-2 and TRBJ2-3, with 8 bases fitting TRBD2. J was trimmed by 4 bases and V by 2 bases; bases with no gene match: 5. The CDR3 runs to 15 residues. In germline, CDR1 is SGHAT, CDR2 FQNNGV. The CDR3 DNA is TGTGCCAGCAGCTTATATGGCGGGGGGCCAGATACGCAGTATTTT. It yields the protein CASSLYGGGPDTQYF.

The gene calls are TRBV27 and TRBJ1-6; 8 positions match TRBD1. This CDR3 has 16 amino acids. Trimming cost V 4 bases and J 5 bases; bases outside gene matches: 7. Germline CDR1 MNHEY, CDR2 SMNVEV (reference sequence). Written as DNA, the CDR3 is TGTGCCAGCAGTTCCCCGGGACAGGCGAATAATTCACCCCTCCACTTT. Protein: CASSSPGQANNSPLHF.

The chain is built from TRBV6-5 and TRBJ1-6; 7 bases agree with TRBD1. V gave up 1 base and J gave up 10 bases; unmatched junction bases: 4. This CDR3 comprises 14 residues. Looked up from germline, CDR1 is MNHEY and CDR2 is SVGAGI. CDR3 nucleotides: TGTGCCAGCAGTTACTTAGGGGGCCAATCACCCCTCCACTTT. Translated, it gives CASSYLGGQSPLHF.

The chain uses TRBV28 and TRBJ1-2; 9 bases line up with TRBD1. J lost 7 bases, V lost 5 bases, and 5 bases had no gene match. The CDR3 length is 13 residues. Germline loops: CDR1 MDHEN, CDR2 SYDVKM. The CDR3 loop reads CASSPATGGGYTF. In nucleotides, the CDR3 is TGTGCCAGCAGTCCTGCGACAGGGGGTGGCTACACCTTC.

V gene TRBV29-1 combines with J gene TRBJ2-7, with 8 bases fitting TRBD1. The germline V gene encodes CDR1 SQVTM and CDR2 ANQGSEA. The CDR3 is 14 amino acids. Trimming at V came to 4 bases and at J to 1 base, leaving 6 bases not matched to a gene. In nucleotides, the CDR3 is TGCAGCGTTGCAGTCGGACAGGGATCCTACGAGCAGTACTTC. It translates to CSVAVGQGSYEQYF.

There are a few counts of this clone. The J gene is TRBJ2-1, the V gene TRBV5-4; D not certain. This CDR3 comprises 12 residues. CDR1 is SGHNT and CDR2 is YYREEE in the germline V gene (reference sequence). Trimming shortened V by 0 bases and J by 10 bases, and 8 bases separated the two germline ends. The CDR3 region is CASSLESKEQFF. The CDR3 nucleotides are TGTGCCAGCAGCTTGGAGAGTAAGGAGCAGTTCTTC.

CDR3 sequence reads: CASVLGPRLYGYTF. For the CDR3, the DNA is TGTGCCAGCGTATTGGGGCCCCGCCTCTATGGCTACACCTTC. The chain recombines TRBV19 with TRBJ1-2; a possible D gene is TRBD1 (5 bases). This CDR3 is built from 14 residues. V was clipped by 9 bases and J by 4 bases, with 18 bases between them. Germline CDR1 is LNHDA and CDR2 is SQIVND (reference sequence). The variable domain in full, with the rest retrieved from reference TRBV19 and TRBJ1-2, is DGGITQSPKYLFRKEGQNVTLSCEQNLNHDAMYWYRQDPGQGLRLIYYSQIVNDFQKGDIAEGYSVSREKKESFPLTVTSAQKNPTAFYLCASVLGPRLYGYTFGSGTRLTVV.

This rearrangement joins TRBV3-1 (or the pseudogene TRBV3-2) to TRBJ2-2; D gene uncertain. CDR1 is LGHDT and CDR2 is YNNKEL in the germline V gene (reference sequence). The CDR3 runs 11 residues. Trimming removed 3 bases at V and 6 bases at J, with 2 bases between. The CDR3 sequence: CASSHAGELFF. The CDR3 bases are TGTGCCAGCAGCCACGCCGGGGAGCTGTTTTTT.

CDR3 amino acids: CASSLSPDRAGELFF. The CDR3, as DNA: TGTGCCAGCAGCTTAAGCCCAGACCGGGCCGGGGAGCTGTTTTTT. The rearrangement links TRBV7-3 to TRBJ2-2; D call uncertain. V shed 1 base and J shed 6 bases, with 12 bases lying between them. The CDR3 has 15 residues. Germline CDR1 and CDR2: SGHTA and FQGTGA.

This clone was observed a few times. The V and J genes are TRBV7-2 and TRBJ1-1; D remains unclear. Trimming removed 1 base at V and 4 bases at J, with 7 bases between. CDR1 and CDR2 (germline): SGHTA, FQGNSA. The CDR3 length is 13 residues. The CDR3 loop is CASSLGQTTEAFF. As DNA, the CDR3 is TGTGCCAGCAGCTTAGGGCAAACCACTGAAGCTTTCTTT.

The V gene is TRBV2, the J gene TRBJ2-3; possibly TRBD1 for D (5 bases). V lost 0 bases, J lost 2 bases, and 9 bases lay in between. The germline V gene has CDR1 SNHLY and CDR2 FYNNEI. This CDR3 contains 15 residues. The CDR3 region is CASSEAGHFTDTQYF. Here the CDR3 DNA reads TGTGCCAGCAGTGAAGCGGGGCATTTCACAGATACGCAGTATTTT.

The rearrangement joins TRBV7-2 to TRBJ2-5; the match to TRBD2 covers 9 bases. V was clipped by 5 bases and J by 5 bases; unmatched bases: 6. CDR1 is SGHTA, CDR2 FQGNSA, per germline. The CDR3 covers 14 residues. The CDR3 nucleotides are TGTGCCAGCAGCCGTAGCGGGAGAGGGGAGACCCAGTACTTC. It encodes CASSRSGRGETQYF.

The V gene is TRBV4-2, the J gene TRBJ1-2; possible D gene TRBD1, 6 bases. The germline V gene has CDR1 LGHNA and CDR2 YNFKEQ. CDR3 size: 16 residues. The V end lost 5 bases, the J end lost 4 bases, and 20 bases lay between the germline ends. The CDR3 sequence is CASSSPDDRLFYGYTF. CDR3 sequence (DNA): TGTGCCAGCAGCTCTCCCGACGACAGGCTTTTCTATGGCTACACCTTC.

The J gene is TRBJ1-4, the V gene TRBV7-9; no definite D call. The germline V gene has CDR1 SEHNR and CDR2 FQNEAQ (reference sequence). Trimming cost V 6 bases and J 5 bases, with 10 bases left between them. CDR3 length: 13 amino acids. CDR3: CASRKTRNEKLFF. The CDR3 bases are TGTGCCAGCAGAAAAACTCGGAATGAAAAACTGTTTTTT.

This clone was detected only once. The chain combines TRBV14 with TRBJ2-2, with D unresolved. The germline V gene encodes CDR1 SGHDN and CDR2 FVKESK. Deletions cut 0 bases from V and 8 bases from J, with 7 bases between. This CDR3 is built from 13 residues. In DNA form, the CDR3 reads TGTGCCAGCAGCCAAGAATACGGGGGGGAGCTGTTTTTT. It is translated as CASSQEYGGELFF.

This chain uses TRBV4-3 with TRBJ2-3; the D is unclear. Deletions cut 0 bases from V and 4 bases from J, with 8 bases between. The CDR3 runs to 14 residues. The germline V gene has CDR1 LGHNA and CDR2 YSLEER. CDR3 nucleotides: TGCGCCAGCAGCCAAGATCCAGTGCCAGATACGCAGTATTTT. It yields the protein CASSQDPVPDTQYF.